Listed below are T cell receptor beta chains from one sample, sequenced in a study of blood T cells in healthy people across ages. MiXCR, run by TCRdb on the 5' RACE reads, gives a single entry per CDR3 protein. The table has hundreds of thousands of distinct CDR3 sequences, roughly three fifths seen once; the top ten hold roughly 25%. Sequencing input: blood. These receptors were collected from a man aged 40-55 years in good health. Each CDR3 is given with its conserved first and last residue. Fields, in order: V gene, clone size, D gene, J gene, CDR3 protein, CDR3 DNA. D genes are given only for firm matches. Some rows mark clone size as missing; the rest say once, few, many or name a class of expanded clone.

>TRBV20-1|few|TRBD1|TRBJ2-1
CSAGGQGPYNEQFF
TGCAGCGCCGGGGGACAGGGGCCCTACAATGAGCAGTTCTTC
>TRBV27|once|TRBD1|TRBJ2-7
CASSYARPGQGYEQYF
TGTGCCAGCAGTTACGCGAGACCGGGACAGGGCTACGAGCAGTACTTC
>TRBV12-3/TRBV12-4|few|-|TRBJ2-1
CASSFGAGAVEQFF
TGTGCCAGCAGTTTCGGGGCGGGGGCGGTGGAGCAGTTCTTC
>TRBV6-2/TRBV6-3|-|-|TRBJ2-7
CASSPSGPEQYF
TGTGCCAGCAGTCCTAGTGGCCCCGAGCAGTACTTC
>TRBV10-3|-|-|TRBJ2-7
CAIRGPTYYEQYF
TGTGCCATACGGGGCCCTACCTACTACGAGCAGTACTTC
>TRBV20-1|many|TRBD2|TRBJ2-7
CSAIKGTSGVYEQYF
TGCAGTGCTATAAAAGGGACTAGCGGAGTCTACGAGCAGTACTTC
>TRBV7-2|once|-|TRBJ2-7
CASSLVGAGFSSYEQYF
TGTGCCAGCAGCTTAGTCGGAGCAGGGTTTTCATCCTACGAGCAGTACTTC
>TRBV6-6|-|-|TRBJ2-3
CASSYDGLGTQYF
TGTGCCAGCAGTTACGACGGGCTCGGTACGCAGTATTTT
>TRBV20-1|-|TRBD2|TRBJ2-5
CSALVAGVETQYF
TGCAGTGCCCTGGTAGCGGGGGTCGAGACCCAGTACTTC
>TRBV6-5|-|-|TRBJ2-2
CATGRVTRNTGELFF
TGTGCCACGGGTCGGGTCACTAGAAACACCGGGGAGCTGTTTTTT
>TRBV29-1|many|TRBD2|TRBJ2-1
CSVLSGGVNEQFF
TGCAGCGTACTTAGCGGGGGGGTAAATGAGCAGTTCTTC
>TRBV4-3|-|-|TRBJ2-2
CASSQGRMNTGELFF
TGCGCCAGCAGCCAAGGACGGATGAACACCGGGGAGCTGTTTTTT
>TRBV3-1|once|-|TRBJ2-1
CASSLGSMGEFNYNEQFF
TGTGCCAGCAGCCTAGGTTCGATGGGCGAGTTTAACTACAATGAGCAGTTCTTC
>TRBV4-3|-|-|TRBJ2-2
CASSQAGNTGELFF
TGCGCCAGCAGCCAAGCTGGTAACACCGGGGAGCTGTTTTTT
>TRBV27|-|-|TRBJ1-5
CASGHGPQHF
TGTGCCAGCGGTCATGGGCCCCAGCATTTT
>TRBV4-1|-|-|TRBJ1-2
CASSQRRENYGYTF
TGCGCCAGCAGCCAGCGAAGAGAAAACTATGGCTACACCTTC
>TRBV27|-|-|TRBJ2-7
CASSSTAGEQYF
TGTGCCAGCAGTTCTACTGCGGGCGAGCAGTACTTC
>TRBV20-1|many|TRBD2|TRBJ2-1
CSARGTGTSGMNEQFF
TGCAGTGCTAGGGGAACCGGGACTAGCGGGATGAATGAGCAGTTCTTC
>TRBV5-1|-|-|TRBJ2-5
CASSIPDTLVETQYF
TGCGCCAGCAGCATACCGGACACCTTGGTTGAGACCCAGTACTTC
>TRBV11-2|few|-|TRBJ2-3
CASSRPMGGDTQYF
TGTGCCAGCAGCCGACCGATGGGTGGAGATACGCAGTATTTT
>TRBV7-2|-|-|TRBJ2-5
CAGSLEGASGLYEQYF
TGTGCCGGCAGCTTAGAGGGGGCTAGCGGACTCTACGAGCAGTACTTT
>TRBV7-2|-|-|TRBJ2-7
CASSSETYGEQYF
TGTGCCAGCAGCTCCGAAACTTATGGCGAGCAGTACTTC
>TRBV25-1|few|-|TRBJ1-2
CATTDNYGYTF
TGTGCCACCACAGATAACTATGGCTACACCTTC
>TRBV15|many|-|TRBJ2-7
CATSTGPLYEQYF
TGTGCCACCAGCACCGGACCCCTCTACGAGCAGTACTTC
>TRBV28|-|TRBD1|TRBJ2-3
CASSGGQGRDTDTQYF
TGTGCCAGCAGTGGAGGACAGGGGCGCGACACAGATACGCAGTATTTT
>TRBV5-1|few|TRBD1|TRBJ1-5
CASSLGQGDQPQHF
TGCGCCAGCAGCCTTGGACAGGGCGATCAGCCCCAGCATTTT
>TRBV5-6|once|-|TRBJ2-1
CASSPFDFQDEQFF
TGTGCCAGCAGCCCATTTGACTTTCAGGATGAGCAGTTCTTC
>TRBV7-2|few|-|TRBJ2-5
CASSDGIKETQYF
TGTGCCAGCAGTGACGGGATCAAGGAGACCCAGTACTTC
>TRBV12-3/TRBV12-4|-|-|TRBJ2-1
CASSLHRDGDNEQFF
TGTGCCAGCAGTCTTCACAGGGATGGGGATAATGAGCAGTTCTTC
>TRBV27|many|TRBD2|TRBJ2-7
CASRPRRGTYEQYF
TGTGCCAGCAGACCACGGCGGGGGACCTACGAGCAGTACTTC
>TRBV15|-|-|TRBJ2-5
CATRGKQETQYF
TGTGCCACCAGAGGGAAACAAGAGACCCAGTACTTC
>TRBV9|few|-|TRBJ2-5
CASSTNVQGSETQYF
TGTGCCAGCAGCACTAATGTTCAAGGGTCCGAGACCCAGTACTTC
>TRBV13|-|-|TRBJ1-6
CASREATGLDSPLHF
TGTGCCAGCAGGGAGGCGACAGGTCTCGATTCACCCCTCCACTTT
>TRBV29-1|few|TRBD1|TRBJ2-7
CSVINFLRQGISEQYF
TGCAGCGTCATAAATTTTCTGCGACAGGGAATCTCCGAGCAGTACTTC
>TRBV14|-|-|TRBJ2-3
CASSQELGIGTDTQYF
TGTGCCAGCAGCCAAGAACTTGGGATTGGAACAGATACGCAGTATTTT
>TRBV12-3/TRBV12-4|-|TRBD2|TRBJ2-7
CASSSRLAGSSYNEQYF
TGTGCCAGCAGTTCCAGACTAGCGGGGAGCTCCTACAATGAGCAGTACTTC
>TRBV28|few|-|TRBJ2-3
CASSPGGGVDTQYF
TGTGCCAGCAGCCCTGGGGGCGGGGTAGATACGCAGTATTTT
>TRBV6-5|-|TRBD1|TRBJ2-7
CASSLGMFGQGVHYEQYF
TGTGCCAGCAGTTTAGGAATGTTTGGGCAGGGGGTTCACTACGAGCAGTACTTC
>TRBV9|-|-|TRBJ1-2
CASNIGAGQYGYTF
TGTGCCAGCAACATAGGAGCAGGGCAGTATGGCTACACCTTC
>TRBV20-1|-|-|TRBJ2-3
CSARDRGGAIDTQYF
TGCAGTGCTAGAGATCGAGGGGGGGCGATAGATACGCAGTATTTT
>TRBV11-2|-|-|TRBJ2-7
CASSSTTSPAYEQYF
TGTGCCAGCAGCTCAACAACTAGTCCCGCCTACGAGCAGTACTTC
>TRBV20-1|many|-|TRBJ1-6
CSARFQETNNSPLHF
TGCAGTGCTAGATTCCAGGAGACAAATAATTCACCCCTCCACTTT
>TRBV7-6|-|-|TRBJ1-4
CASSLMSNNEKLFF
TGTGCCAGCAGTTTGATGTCCAACAATGAAAAACTGTTTTTT
>TRBV6-5|-|-|TRBJ2-7
CASRNPTGYEQYF
TGTGCCAGCAGGAATCCGACAGGCTACGAGCAGTACTTC
>TRBV27|-|-|TRBJ2-5
CASLAENQETQYF
TGTGCCAGCTTAGCGGAAAACCAAGAGACCCAGTACTTC
>TRBV7-9|-|-|TRBJ2-7
CASSFQSEQYF
TGTGCCAGCAGCTTTCAAAGCGAGCAGTACTTC
>TRBV29-1|-|TRBD2|TRBJ2-1
CSVSLAGGSYNEQFF
TGCAGCGTTTCTCTAGCGGGAGGGTCCTACAATGAGCAGTTCTTC
>TRBV6-5|-|-|TRBJ1-2
CASSYSDGCGYTF
TGTGCCAGCAGTTACTCGGACGGGTGTGGCTACACCTTC
>TRBV29-1|-|TRBD1|TRBJ2-3
CSVLTGLDTDTQYF
TGCAGCGTGTTGACAGGGCTGGACACAGATACGCAGTATTTT
>TRBV20-1|-|TRBD2|TRBJ2-3
CSASLAGPTDTQYF
TGCAGTGCTAGTTTAGCGGGACCCACAGATACGCAGTATTTT
>TRBV4-2|-|-|TRBJ2-3
CASSLKDTDTQYF
TGTGCCAGCAGCCTCAAGGACACAGATACGCAGTATTTT
>TRBV5-1|few|TRBD1|TRBJ1-1
CASSLAGQGANTEAFF
TGCGCCAGCAGCTTGGCGGGACAGGGCGCCAACACTGAAGCTTTCTTT
>TRBV25-1|-|-|TRBJ2-5
CASSVPAGESETQYF
TGTGCCAGCAGTGTTCCCGCTGGGGAATCGGAGACCCAGTACTTC
>TRBV6-6|-|-|TRBJ1-6
CAAFVGRNSPLHF
TGTGCAGCCTTTGTCGGGAGGAATTCACCCCTCCACTTT
>TRBV20-1|-|TRBD1|TRBJ1-4
CSASGDMQGAEEKLFF
TGCAGTGCTAGCGGGGATATGCAGGGGGCGGAGGAAAAACTGTTTTTT
>TRBV4-1|-|-|TRBJ2-7
CASSFDSSYEQYF
TGCGCCAGCAGCTTTGATAGCTCCTACGAGCAGTACTTC
>TRBV6-2/TRBV6-3|-|TRBD1|TRBJ2-5
CASVGQLTQYF
TGTGCCAGCGTGGGACAGTTGACCCAGTACTTC
>TRBV2|-|-|TRBJ1-5
CASSEARPGFNQPQHF
TGTGCCAGCAGTGAAGCACGGCCAGGGTTCAATCAGCCCCAGCATTTT
>TRBV9|-|-|TRBJ1-5
CASSVRDHSKGYNQPQHF
TGCGCCAGCAGCGTAAGGGACCATTCAAAGGGGTACAATCAGCCCCAGCATTTT